The 7 T cell receptor beta chains given below trace back to one sample, sequenced in a study of blood T cell repertoires in COVID-19. TCRdb's copy holds only in-frame clones and misses some; the assay was immunoSEQ multiplex PCR. The sample contains some 200,000 clones, about 90% of which appear only once. Input material: PBMCs or T cells enriched from blood (not recorded which). Source of these receptors: a woman in her 30s who had recovered from COVID-19.

J is TRBJ1-3 and V is TRBV28; D remains unclear. Germline CDR1 reads MDHEN; CDR2 reads SYDVKM. The CDR3 loop spans 13 amino acids. V was trimmed by 5 bases and J by 2 bases, leaving 7 bases between them. This chain's CDR3 is CASSLGPGNTIYF. The CDR3 DNA reads as TGTGCCAGCAGTCTGGGCCCTGGAAACACCATATATTTT.

CDR3 bases: TGTGCCAGCAGTTCCACAGGGGGCGAAGATACGCAGTATTTT. Translating gives CASSSTGGEDTQYF. This sequence joins TRBV7-9 and TRBJ2-3; the match to TRBD1 covers 9 bases. The CDR3 runs 14 residues. Germline CDR1 and CDR2: SEHNR and FQNEAQ (reference sequence). After removal of 6 bases from V and 5 bases from J, the junction contained 6 bases not matched to a gene.

The J gene is TRBJ1-4, the V gene TRBV18; the D is unclear. This CDR3 has 14 residues. Looked up from germline, CDR1 is KGHSH and CDR2 is LQKENI. Trimming shortened V by 5 bases and J by 0 bases, and 7 bases separated the two germline ends. CDR3 residues: CASSTSATNEKLFF. Here the CDR3 DNA reads TGTGCCAGCTCAACCAGCGCAACTAATGAAAAACTGTTTTTT.

This chain connects TRBV9 to TRBJ2-2; 7 nucleotides match TRBD1. Germline lookup yields CDR1 SGDLS and CDR2 YYNGEE. The CDR3 has 15 amino acids. J was trimmed by 4 bases and V by 4 bases; bases with no gene match: 7. CDR3 DNA: TGTGCCAGCAGCCGTGAGGGGGCGACCACCGGGGAGCTGTTTTTT. It yields the protein CASSREGATTGELFF.

The gene calls are TRBV7-8 and TRBJ1-4, with D possibly matching TRBD1 (5 bases). Trimming left V 2 bases short and J 8 bases short, with 18 bases between. Germline CDR1 is SGHVS and CDR2 is FQNEAQ. The CDR3 length is 16 residues. In nucleotides, the CDR3 is TGTGCCAGCAGCTTAAGGCCCCAGGGCAAGTTGGAAAAACTGTTTTTT. Amino acid sequence: CASSLRPQGKLEKLFF.

The chain is built from TRBV11-2 and TRBJ1-6, with 7 nucleotides matching TRBD1. The CDR3 sequence is 15 residues long. With V trimmed by 4 bases and J by 3 bases, 3 bases remained unmatched. Germline V gene sequence: CDR1 SGHAT, CDR2 FQNNGV. Here the CDR3 DNA reads TGTGCCAGCAGCTCAAGGGGGCTCTATAATTCACCCCTCCACTTT. Translating gives CASSSRGLYNSPLHF.

The chain combines TRBV18 with TRBJ1-1; D remains unclear. With 3 bases removed from V and 3 bases from J, the gap between germline ends came to 20 bases. This CDR3 is built from 17 residues. Germline V CDR1 and CDR2: KGHSH, LQKENI. In DNA form, the CDR3 reads TGTGCCAGCTCACCCGGCAATCAAGTTTCGGGTTACACTGAAGCTTTCTTT. Its protein is CASSPGNQVSGYTEAFF.